This T cell receptor beta chain was identified during a study of cytomegalovirus exposure and HLA in healthy donors. Trimming cost V 5 bases and J 11 bases; bases outside gene matches: 17. Germline V lookup: CDR1 SGHTA, CDR2 FQGTGA. This CDR3 is built from 17 residues. Study results and limitations: Excluded: some indistinguishable V segments such as TRBV6-2 and TRBV6-3. Earlier results showed most TCR beta V segments being productive about 87% or about 30% of the time. In a later analysis, specific HLA alleles were associated with 15,000 or so TCR beta sequences at a 0.05 false discovery rate.

This clone showed up just a few times. The antigen is unknown. Amplification used 60 Vbeta primers and 13 Jbeta primers. TCRdb's copy holds only in-frame clones and misses some; the assay was immunoSEQ multiplex PCR. This table has 150,000 to 200,000 clones, around three quarters appearing once. Sequenced sample: PBMCs. This sequence joins TRBV7-3 and TRBJ2-2, with 10 bases fitting TRBD1. This TCR was recovered from a man in his forties in good health and CMV-seronegative. The CDR3 sequence: CASSVQIRDRGREELFF. In nucleotides, the CDR3 is TGTGCCAGCAGCGTCCAAATCCGTGACAGGGGGCGCGAAGAGCTGTTTTTT.